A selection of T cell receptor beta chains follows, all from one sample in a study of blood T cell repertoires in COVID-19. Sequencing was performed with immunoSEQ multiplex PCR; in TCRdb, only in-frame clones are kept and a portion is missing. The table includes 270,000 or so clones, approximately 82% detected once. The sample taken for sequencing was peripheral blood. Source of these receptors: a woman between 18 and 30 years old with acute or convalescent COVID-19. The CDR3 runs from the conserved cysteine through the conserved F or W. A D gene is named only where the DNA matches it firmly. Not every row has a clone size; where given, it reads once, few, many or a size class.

CDR3: CATSPAGASSYGYTF; DNA: TGTGCCACCAGTCCCGCGGGGGCGTCTTCCTATGGCTACACCTTC; size: NA; D: NA; V: TRBV24-1; J: TRBJ1-2
CDR3: CASSFAGTGETQYF; DNA: TGTGCCAGCAGCTTTGCAGGGACAGGGGAAACCCAGTACTTC; size: NA; D: TRBD1; V: TRBV13; J: TRBJ2-5
CDR3: CASSLGDRGINEQFF; DNA: TGTGCCAGCAGCTTAGGAGACAGGGGCATCAATGAGCAGTTCTTC; size: NA; D: TRBD1; V: TRBV5-6; J: TRBJ2-1
CDR3: CASSLSIGRQDPPEIYSNQPQHF; DNA: TGTGCCAGCAGTTTATCGATAGGCAGGCAAGACCCACCGGAAATATATAGCAATCAGCCCCAGCATTTT; size: few; D: NA; V: TRBV27; J: TRBJ1-5
CDR3: CASSSQGNTEAFF; DNA: TGTGCCAGCAGTTCTCAGGGGAACACTGAAGCTTTCTTT; size: NA; D: NA; V: TRBV25-1; J: TRBJ1-1
CDR3: CASSLGYGSIYNEQFF; DNA: TGTGCCAGCAGCTTAGGATACGGGAGTATTTACAATGAGCAGTTCTTC; size: NA; D: NA; V: TRBV7-2; J: TRBJ2-1
CDR3: CASSRQGNSYNEQFF; DNA: TGTGCCAGCAGCCGACAGGGAAACTCCTACAATGAGCAGTTCTTC; size: NA; D: TRBD1; V: TRBV6-5; J: TRBJ2-1
CDR3: CASSPRGALNTEAFF; DNA: TGTGCCAGCAGCCCCCGCGGGGCCTTGAACACTGAAGCTTTCTTT; size: NA; D: NA; V: TRBV7-2; J: TRBJ1-1
CDR3: CASSAVSGSAPTGELFF; DNA: TGCGCCAGCAGCGCCGTTAGCGGGAGCGCCCCAACCGGGGAGCTGTTTTTT; size: once; D: TRBD2; V: TRBV5-1; J: TRBJ2-2
CDR3: CASSGGAPNTEAFF; DNA: TGTGCCAGCTCAGGAGGGGCGCCGAACACTGAAGCTTTCTTT; size: NA; D: NA; V: TRBV18; J: TRBJ1-1
CDR3: CASSFTGIEQYF; DNA: TGTGCCAGCAGTTTCACGGGGATCGAGCAGTACTTC; size: NA; D: NA; V: TRBV12-3/TRBV12-4; J: TRBJ2-7
CDR3: CASSTLAEVGTQYF; DNA: TGTGCCAGTAGTACTCTAGCGGAAGTGGGGACCCAGTACTTC; size: NA; D: TRBD2; V: TRBV19; J: TRBJ2-5
CDR3: CASTRGGEGRNEQFF; DNA: TGTGCCAGCACGCGTGGGGGGGAGGGCCGGAATGAGCAGTTCTTC; size: NA; D: TRBD2; V: TRBV28; J: TRBJ2-1
CDR3: CAWSVVWTGIRDTEAFF; DNA: TGTGCCTGGAGTGTAGTCTGGACAGGGATTAGGGACACTGAAGCTTTCTTT; size: NA; D: TRBD1; V: TRBV30; J: TRBJ1-1
CDR3: CASSEQDGHGSTEAFF; DNA: TGTGCCAGCAGTGAGCAGGATGGACACGGATCGACGGAAGCTTTCTTT; size: many; D: NA; V: TRBV6-1; J: TRBJ1-1
CDR3: CASSERTSGRAGQWEQFF; DNA: TGTGCCAGCAGCGAGAGGACTAGCGGGAGGGCCGGGCAATGGGAGCAGTTCTTC; size: NA; D: TRBD2; V: TRBV9; J: TRBJ2-1
CDR3: CASSILLAPNQPQHF; DNA: TGTGCCAGTAGTATATTACTTGCCCCCAATCAGCCCCAGCATTTT; size: NA; D: NA; V: TRBV19; J: TRBJ1-5
CDR3: CASSLVGQGYEQYF; DNA: TGCGCCAGCAGCTTGGTTGGGCAGGGTTACGAGCAGTACTTC; size: NA; D: NA; V: TRBV5-1; J: TRBJ2-7
CDR3: CASSFAGGSEQYF; DNA: TGTGCCAGCAGCTTTGCGGGAGGTTCCGAGCAGTACTTC; size: NA; D: TRBD2; V: TRBV7-2; J: TRBJ2-7
CDR3: CASIGLAGHNEQFF; DNA: TGTGCCAGTATTGGGCTAGCGGGACACAATGAGCAGTTCTTC; size: few; D: TRBD2; V: TRBV19; J: TRBJ2-1
CDR3: CASSPKGQRQLPPRYEQYF; DNA: TGTGCCAGCAGCCCAAAGGGCCAGCGGCAACTGCCGCCGCGATACGAGCAGTACTTC; size: once; D: NA; V: TRBV11-2; J: TRBJ2-7
CDR3: CAISRTEYTEAFF; DNA: TGTGCCATCAGTCGGACAGAATACACTGAAGCTTTCTTT; size: NA; D: NA; V: TRBV10-3; J: TRBJ1-1
CDR3: CASSPRAQGEQFF; DNA: TGTGCCAGCAGCCCCCGGGCCCAGGGGGAGCAGTTCTTC; size: few; D: NA; V: TRBV3-1/TRBV3-2; J: TRBJ2-1
CDR3: CASSRGLSYEQYF; DNA: TGTGCCAGTAGTAGAGGACTCTCCTACGAGCAGTACTTC; size: NA; D: NA; V: TRBV19; J: TRBJ2-7
CDR3: CASEDRGWTEAFF; DNA: TGTGCCAGCGAGGACAGGGGATGGACTGAAGCTTTCTTT; size: NA; D: TRBD1; V: TRBV28; J: TRBJ1-1
CDR3: CASSREGGSTEAFF; DNA: TGTGCCAGCAGCCGCGAGGGGGGGAGCACTGAAGCTTTCTTT; size: NA; D: NA; V: TRBV3-1/TRBV3-2; J: TRBJ1-1
CDR3: CASNWDRETGELFF; DNA: TGTGCCAGCAATTGGGACAGGGAAACCGGGGAGCTGTTTTTT; size: NA; D: TRBD1; V: TRBV6-5; J: TRBJ2-2
CDR3: CASSGGLGMRQFF; DNA: TGTGCCAGCAGCGGCGGACTGGGAATGCGGCAGTTCTTC; size: NA; D: NA; V: TRBV9; J: TRBJ2-1
CDR3: CASGTGYQETQYF; DNA: TGCGCCAGCGGAACAGGGTACCAAGAGACCCAGTACTTC; size: NA; D: NA; V: TRBV5-1; J: TRBJ2-5
CDR3: CASSRTGRNTEAFF; DNA: TGTGCCAGCAGTAGGACAGGGAGGAACACTGAAGCTTTCTTT; size: NA; D: TRBD1; V: TRBV27; J: TRBJ1-1
CDR3: CASRGYRSEVGLSYGYTF; DNA: TGTGCCAGCAGAGGTTATAGGTCTGAGGTAGGACTTAGCTATGGCTACACCTTC; size: NA; D: NA; V: TRBV28; J: TRBJ1-2
CDR3: CASSGRTGQETQYF; DNA: TGTGCCAGCAGTGGCAGAACCGGGCAAGAGACCCAGTACTTC; size: NA; D: NA; V: TRBV6-2/TRBV6-3; J: TRBJ2-5
CDR3: CASSGSSLGSEAFF; DNA: TGTGCCAGCAGCGGATCCTCACTGGGTAGCGAAGCTTTCTTT; size: NA; D: NA; V: TRBV9; J: TRBJ1-1
CDR3: CASSLLPPETNEKLFF; DNA: TGTGCCAGCAGTCTATTACCCCCGGAGACTAATGAAAAACTGTTTTTT; size: NA; D: NA; V: TRBV28; J: TRBJ1-4
CDR3: CASTITWPEGSYNEQFF; DNA: TGTGCCAGCACCATCACCTGGCCGGAGGGGTCCTACAATGAGCAGTTCTTC; size: NA; D: NA; V: TRBV28; J: TRBJ2-1
CDR3: CASSYSQSGSVGEQYF; DNA: TGTGCCAGCAGTTACTCTCAGAGCGGGAGTGTGGGGGAGCAGTACTTC; size: NA; D: TRBD2; V: TRBV6-2/TRBV6-3; J: TRBJ2-7
CDR3: CASSAGLAGDNEQFF; DNA: TGTGCCAGCAGTGCCGGACTAGCGGGTGACAATGAGCAGTTCTTC; size: NA; D: TRBD2; V: TRBV28; J: TRBJ2-1
CDR3: CASSLGFQADGYTF; DNA: TGCGCCAGCAGCTTGGGTTTTCAGGCAGATGGCTACACCTTC; size: NA; D: NA; V: TRBV5-1; J: TRBJ1-2
CDR3: CASQGILEGTEAFF; DNA: TGCGCCAGCCAGGGAATACTTGAAGGCACTGAAGCTTTCTTT; size: NA; D: NA; V: TRBV10-2; J: TRBJ1-1